The clone carrying this TCR beta chain was found a few times. The antigen is not known. This record belongs to a study of cytomegalovirus exposure and HLA in healthy donors. Study-level findings and limits: Among TCR beta chains, those listed as cytomegalovirus-associated numbered more than 150. Among the CMV-associated chains, three were confirmed in vitro as specific for CMV antigens. In a later analysis, TCR beta V- and J-gene trimming showed a link to a missense DCLRE1C variant.

Germline values: CDR1 PRHDT, CDR2 FYEKMQ (reference sequence). Trimming at V came to 1 base and at J to 4 bases, leaving 9 bases not matched to a gene. The CDR3 is 16 amino acids. The PCR made use of 60 Vbeta and 13 Jbeta primers. The data were produced by immunoSEQ multiplex PCR, yet TCRdb's version contains in-frame clones alone and is incomplete. Among 200,000 or so clones listed, more than 65% were seen once. The receptor's source is a woman between 25 and 40 years old in good health and CMV-seropositive. Sequenced input: PBMCs. This chain uses TRBV13 with TRBJ1-1, with 7 bases fitting TRBD1. The CDR3: CASSLDHDRVITEAFF. The CDR3 DNA is TGTGCCAGCAGCTTAGATCACGACAGGGTCATCACTGAAGCTTTCTTT. Variable domain in full (rest from reference TRBV13 and TRBJ1-1): AAGVIQSPRHLIKEKRETATLKCYPIPRHDTVYWYQQGPGQDPQFLISFYEKMQSDKGSIPDRFSAQQFSDYHSELNMSSLELGDSALYFCASSLDHDRVITEAFFGQGTRLTVV.